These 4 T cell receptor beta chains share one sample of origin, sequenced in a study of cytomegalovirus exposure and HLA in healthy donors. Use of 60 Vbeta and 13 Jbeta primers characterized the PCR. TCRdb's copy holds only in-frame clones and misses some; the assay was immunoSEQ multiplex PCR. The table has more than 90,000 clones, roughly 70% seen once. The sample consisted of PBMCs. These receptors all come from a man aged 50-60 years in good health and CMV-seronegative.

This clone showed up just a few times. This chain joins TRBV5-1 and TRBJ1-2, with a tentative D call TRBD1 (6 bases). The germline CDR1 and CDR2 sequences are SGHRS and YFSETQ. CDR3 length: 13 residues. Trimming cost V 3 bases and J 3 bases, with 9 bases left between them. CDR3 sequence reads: CASSSTGDYGYTF. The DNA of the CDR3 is TGCGCCAGCAGCTCGACAGGCGACTATGGCTACACCTTC.

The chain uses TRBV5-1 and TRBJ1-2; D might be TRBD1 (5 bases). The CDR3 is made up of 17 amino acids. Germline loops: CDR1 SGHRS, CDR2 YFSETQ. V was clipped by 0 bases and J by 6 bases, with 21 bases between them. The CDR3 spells CASSLARNWPTGDGYTF. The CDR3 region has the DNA TGCGCCAGCAGCTTGGCGAGGAATTGGCCGACGGGGGATGGCTACACCTTC.

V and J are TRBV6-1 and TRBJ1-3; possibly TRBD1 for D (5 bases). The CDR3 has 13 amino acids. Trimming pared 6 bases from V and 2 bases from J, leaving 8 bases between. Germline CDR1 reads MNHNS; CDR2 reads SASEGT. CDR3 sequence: CASSQGPGNTIYF. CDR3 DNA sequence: TGTGCCAGCAGCCAGGGCCCTGGAAACACCATATATTTT.

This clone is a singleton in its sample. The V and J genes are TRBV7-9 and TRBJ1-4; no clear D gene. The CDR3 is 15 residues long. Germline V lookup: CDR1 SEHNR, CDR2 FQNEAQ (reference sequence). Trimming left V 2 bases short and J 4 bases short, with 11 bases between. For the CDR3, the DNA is TGTGCCAGCAGCTTATCTCTACAGTATAATGAAAAACTGTTTTTT. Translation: CASSLSLQYNEKLFF.